This T cell receptor (beta chain) was sequenced in a study of blood T cell repertoires in COVID-19. Study context: The United States, Italy and Spain were the sources of the acute and convalescent COVID-19 samples. Sources were T cells, B-cell-depleted T cells, or PBMCs; the material itself was cDNA or gDNA.

Trimming stripped 0 bases from V and 2 bases from J, with 12 bases between. The germline V gene has CDR1 SGHNT and CDR2 YYREEE (reference sequence). CDR3 size: 16 residues. As processed by the authors: Quantification of nucleated cells was approximated via reference gene primer amplification. The repertoire was sequenced with immunoSEQ multiplex PCR; TCRdb's copy has only in-frame clones and lacks some. The V and J calls and the clone size are those of that table, but D and trimming were determined from the DNA. The table includes some 250,000 clones, 80% to 90% detected once. This clonotype was obtained from a man between 60 and 70 years old with acute or convalescent COVID-19. The sample was peripheral blood. V and J are TRBV5-4 and TRBJ1-3; unclear D gene. The CDR3 spells CASSLGSKHAGNTIYF. The CDR3, as DNA: TGTGCCAGCAGCTTGGGAAGTAAGCATGCTGGAAACACCATATATTTT.